This T cell receptor (beta chain) appears in the sequencing data of a study of CD8 T cells in Susac syndrome. The study's findings and limits: It was acknowledged in the study that the number of individuals who were included in its TCR sequencing and HLA analysis was relatively small.

Per germline, CDR1 DFQATT and CDR2 SNEGSKA (reference sequence). CDR3 size: 12 residues. V shed 2 bases and J shed 3 bases, with 5 bases lying between them. It was with random hexamers that about 0.45 to 1 ug RNA was reverse transcribed. By means of immunoSEQ multiplex PCR, TCR beta CDR3 spanning 54 Vbeta and 13 Jbeta underwent amplification. TCRdb re-called the immunoSEQ multiplex PCR reads through MiXCR, storing one row per CDR3 protein. The table records 200,000 or so distinct CDR3 sequences, around 96% of them present only once. Sequencing of TCR beta was carried out in blood CD8+ and CD4+ T cells. Negative isolation was used for CD8+ and CD4+ T cells, and FACS enrichment was applied to TEMRA cells. A note on this clonotype: Its specificity is unknown.

V gene TRBV20-1 combines with J gene TRBJ1-5; no definite D call. Sequencing used CD4+ T cells from PBMCs. The sequence was obtained from a human donor with multiple sclerosis. CDR3 sequence: CSARLYNQPQHF. Here the CDR3 DNA reads TGCAGTGCTAGACTCTACAATCAGCCCCAGCATTTT.